Listed below are T cell receptor beta chains from one sample, sequenced in a study of T cells in Graves' hyperthyroidism and ophthalmopathy. TCRdb re-derived calls from the multiplex PCR reads in MiXCR, one entry per CDR3 protein. Of about 530,000 distinct CDR3 sequences in the sample, approximately 17% are singletons; the top ten hold 17%. The sample consisted of blood. These TCRs come from a woman between 18 and 30 years old with Graves' ophthalmopathy. Both conserved end residues are part of each CDR3. A D gene is named only where the DNA matches it firmly. Clone size appears in some rows only: once, few, many, or a class for an expanded clone.

v_call: TRBV9; clone_size: .; j_call: TRBJ1-4; d_call: .; cdr3_aa: CASSVSGATNEKLFF; cdr3_nt: TGTGCCAGCAGCGTCTCGGGGGCTACTAATGAAAAACTGTTTTTT
v_call: TRBV2; clone_size: .; j_call: TRBJ1-1; d_call: .; cdr3_aa: CASPGGAVNTEAFF; cdr3_nt: TGTGCCAGCCCCGGGGGGGCAGTGAACACTGAAGCTTTCTTT
v_call: TRBV12-3/TRBV12-4; clone_size: many; j_call: TRBJ2-7; d_call: .; cdr3_aa: CASSLGDISYEQYF; cdr3_nt: TGTGCCAGCAGTTTAGGGGACATTTCCTACGAGCAGTACTTC
v_call: TRBV30; clone_size: .; j_call: TRBJ2-1; d_call: .; cdr3_aa: CAWDRLGVTRQFF; cdr3_nt: TGTGCCTGGGACAGGTTAGGGGTTACAAGGCAGTTCTTC
v_call: TRBV2; clone_size: many; j_call: TRBJ2-3; d_call: .; cdr3_aa: CASGPTDTQYF; cdr3_nt: TGTGCCAGCGGACCAACAGATACGCAGTATTTT
v_call: TRBV7-9; clone_size: few; j_call: TRBJ1-5; d_call: .; cdr3_aa: CASSLSGEGQPQHF; cdr3_nt: TGTGCCAGCAGCTTATCAGGGGAGGGTCAGCCCCAGCATTTT
v_call: TRBV6-1; clone_size: few; j_call: TRBJ1-5; d_call: .; cdr3_aa: CASSEANSYQPQHF; cdr3_nt: TGTGCCAGCAGTGAAGCGAATTCCTATCAGCCCCAGCATTTT
v_call: TRBV2; clone_size: many; j_call: TRBJ1-5; d_call: .; cdr3_aa: CASSTYGRGYQPQHF; cdr3_nt: TGTGCCAGCAGCACGTACGGCAGGGGTTATCAGCCCCAGCATTTT
v_call: TRBV6-2/TRBV6-3; clone_size: .; j_call: TRBJ2-5; d_call: .; cdr3_aa: CASTEGGETQYF; cdr3_nt: TGTGCCAGCACCGAGGGTGGAGAGACCCAGTACTTC
v_call: TRBV6-2/TRBV6-3; clone_size: many; j_call: TRBJ1-2; d_call: .; cdr3_aa: CASSYEGSNYGYTF; cdr3_nt: TGTGCCAGCAGTTATGAAGGGTCGAACTATGGCTACACCTTC
v_call: TRBV12-3/TRBV12-4; clone_size: many; j_call: TRBJ1-5; d_call: .; cdr3_aa: CASSLQDSNQPQHF; cdr3_nt: TGTGCCAGCAGTTTACAAGATAGCAATCAGCCCCAGCATTTT
v_call: TRBV20-1; clone_size: many; j_call: TRBJ1-4; d_call: .; cdr3_aa: CSARVIGVVNEKLFF; cdr3_nt: TGCAGTGCTAGAGTGATCGGGGTCGTAAATGAAAAACTGTTTTTT
v_call: TRBV20-1; clone_size: many; j_call: TRBJ2-5; d_call: .; cdr3_aa: CSASSARGGETQYF; cdr3_nt: TGCAGTGCTAGCTCCGCCAGGGGAGGTGAGACCCAGTACTTC
v_call: TRBV27; clone_size: few; j_call: TRBJ2-3; d_call: .; cdr3_aa: CASSLGISYTDTQYF; cdr3_nt: TGTGCCAGCAGTCTGGGAATAAGCTACACAGATACGCAGTATTTT
v_call: TRBV28; clone_size: many; j_call: TRBJ1-2; d_call: TRBD1; cdr3_aa: CASSLWAGGSPNYGYTF; cdr3_nt: TGTGCCAGCAGTTTATGGGCAGGGGGATCTCCGAACTATGGCTACACCTTC
v_call: TRBV11-2; clone_size: .; j_call: TRBJ1-1; d_call: TRBD1; cdr3_aa: CASSLRVGQGVTEAFF; cdr3_nt: TGTGCCAGCAGCTTACGCGTCGGACAGGGAGTCACTGAAGCTTTCTTT
v_call: TRBV12-3/TRBV12-4; clone_size: many; j_call: TRBJ2-5; d_call: TRBD2; cdr3_aa: CASSPKLAGVETQYF; cdr3_nt: TGTGCCAGCAGTCCAAAACTAGCGGGAGTAGAGACCCAGTACTTC
v_call: TRBV6-1; clone_size: many; j_call: TRBJ2-1; d_call: .; cdr3_aa: CASSRGTNNEQFF; cdr3_nt: TGTGCCAGCAGTCGGGGGACCAACAATGAGCAGTTCTTC
v_call: TRBV7-2; clone_size: many; j_call: TRBJ2-5; d_call: .; cdr3_aa: CASSLVWETQYF; cdr3_nt: TGTGCCAGCAGCTTAGTCTGGGAGACCCAGTACTTC
v_call: TRBV6-1; clone_size: many; j_call: TRBJ2-7; d_call: .; cdr3_aa: CASRQGTYEQYF; cdr3_nt: TGTGCCAGTAGGCAGGGAACCTACGAGCAGTACTTC
v_call: TRBV5-1; clone_size: .; j_call: TRBJ1-2; d_call: .; cdr3_aa: CASSFEGSGDYGYTF; cdr3_nt: TGCGCCAGCAGCTTTGAGGGATCGGGAGACTATGGCTACACCTTC
v_call: TRBV27; clone_size: many; j_call: TRBJ2-1; d_call: .; cdr3_aa: CASSLMTGHYNEQFF; cdr3_nt: TGTGCCAGCAGTTTAATGACAGGCCATTACAATGAGCAGTTCTTC
v_call: TRBV27; clone_size: many; j_call: TRBJ2-3; d_call: .; cdr3_aa: CASSPFPDWTDTQYF; cdr3_nt: TGTGCCAGCAGCCCCTTCCCCGACTGGACAGATACGCAGTATTTT
v_call: TRBV3-1; clone_size: many; j_call: TRBJ1-4; d_call: .; cdr3_aa: CASSQARVEKLFF; cdr3_nt: TGTGCCAGCAGCCAAGCACGGGTTGAAAAACTGTTTTTT
v_call: TRBV9; clone_size: few; j_call: TRBJ2-2; d_call: TRBD2; cdr3_aa: CASSVGGGGNTGELFF; cdr3_nt: TGTGCCAGCAGCGTAGGGGGCGGGGGGAACACCGGGGAGCTGTTTTTT
v_call: TRBV5-1; clone_size: .; j_call: TRBJ2-1; d_call: TRBD2; cdr3_aa: CASSQSTSGISNEQFF; cdr3_nt: TGCGCCAGCAGCCAATCCACTAGCGGGATCTCAAATGAGCAGTTCTTC
v_call: TRBV20-1; clone_size: .; j_call: TRBJ2-7; d_call: .; cdr3_aa: CSAVSISSYEQYF; cdr3_nt: TGCAGTGCCGTCAGTATAAGCTCCTACGAGCAGTACTTC
v_call: TRBV7-3; clone_size: many; j_call: TRBJ2-7; d_call: .; cdr3_aa: CASSLTLGSEQYF; cdr3_nt: TGTGCCAGCAGCCTCACTCTGGGCTCCGAGCAGTACTTC
v_call: TRBV9; clone_size: .; j_call: TRBJ2-2; d_call: TRBD2; cdr3_aa: CASSVAGGSGELFF; cdr3_nt: TGTGCCAGCAGCGTAGCGGGAGGGTCTGGGGAGCTGTTTTTT
v_call: TRBV18; clone_size: .; j_call: TRBJ2-7; d_call: TRBD1; cdr3_aa: CASSPGQVSRNEQYF; cdr3_nt: TGTGCCAGCTCACCGGGACAGGTTAGTCGAAACGAGCAGTACTTC
v_call: TRBV12-3/TRBV12-4; clone_size: .; j_call: TRBJ1-1; d_call: .; cdr3_aa: CASRSDTLGNTEAFF; cdr3_nt: TGTGCCAGCAGGTCGGACACTCTTGGGAACACTGAAGCTTTCTTT
v_call: TRBV20-1; clone_size: many; j_call: TRBJ2-7; d_call: .; cdr3_aa: CSARGPLGTYEQYF; cdr3_nt: TGCAGTGCTAGAGGCCCGTTGGGGACCTACGAGCAGTACTTC
v_call: TRBV24-1; clone_size: .; j_call: TRBJ2-1; d_call: TRBD2; cdr3_aa: CATSDPAGESNEQFF; cdr3_nt: TGTGCCACCAGTGATCCAGCGGGAGAAAGTAATGAGCAGTTCTTC
v_call: TRBV19; clone_size: .; j_call: TRBJ2-5; d_call: .; cdr3_aa: CASRGRRGKETQYF; cdr3_nt: TGTGCCAGTAGAGGCAGGCGGGGAAAAGAGACCCAGTACTTC
v_call: TRBV14; clone_size: few; j_call: TRBJ2-7; d_call: .; cdr3_aa: CASSQLRAKPYEQYF; cdr3_nt: TGTGCCAGCAGCCAATTGCGGGCCAAGCCTTACGAGCAGTACTTC
v_call: TRBV20-1; clone_size: many; j_call: TRBJ2-1; d_call: .; cdr3_aa: CSARARTPLHYDEQFF; cdr3_nt: TGCAGTGCTAGAGCCCGGACCCCCCTGCATTACGATGAGCAGTTCTTC
v_call: TRBV30; clone_size: many; j_call: TRBJ1-2; d_call: TRBD1; cdr3_aa: CAWSATGGNYGYTF; cdr3_nt: TGTGCCTGGAGTGCGACAGGGGGAAACTATGGCTACACCTTC
v_call: TRBV28; clone_size: many; j_call: TRBJ2-3; d_call: TRBD2; cdr3_aa: CASSLNGLAGPRVTQYF; cdr3_nt: TGTGCCAGCAGTTTAAACGGGCTAGCGGGGCCCAGGGTTACGCAGTATTTT
v_call: TRBV7-9; clone_size: .; j_call: TRBJ2-3; d_call: TRBD2; cdr3_aa: CASSLSSGANFGPDTQYF; cdr3_nt: TGTGCCAGCAGCCTATCTAGCGGGGCCAACTTCGGGCCCGATACGCAGTATTTT
v_call: TRBV5-6; clone_size: many; j_call: TRBJ2-1; d_call: TRBD2; cdr3_aa: CASSFTGGRYNEQFF; cdr3_nt: TGTGCCAGCAGCTTCACGGGAGGGAGATACAATGAGCAGTTCTTC